This TCR beta chain was obtained from a study of cytomegalovirus exposure and HLA in healthy donors. Study findings and constraints: Relative to the approximately 660-donor mean, N-insertions were reportedly fewer in an Asian-associated ancestry cluster in a later analysis.

Researchers ran the PCR with 60 Vbeta and 13 Jbeta primers. Sequencing used immunoSEQ multiplex PCR; TCRdb keeps in-frame clones, though not all of them. In the table there are some 180,000 clones, around 78% of which are singletons. Turning to this clone: What it binds is unknown.

CDR3 size: 13 residues. Germline trimming cut 4 bases from V and 6 bases from J; bases unmatched to any gene: 4. Germline-derived CDR1 and CDR2 are MGHDK and SYGVNS. The chain has TRBV25-1 and TRBJ1-2; 8 bases align to TRBD1. Input material: PBMCs. The clonotype was recovered from a man aged 25 to 40 in good health and CMV-seronegative. The CDR3 DNA is TGTGCCAGCAGTGCCGGACAGGGAGATGGCTACACCTTC. This gives the protein CASSAGQGDGYTF.